The 29 T cell receptor beta chains below come from one sample, sequenced in a study of shared clonotypes between healthy human individuals. The assay was immunoSEQ multiplex PCR, and TCRdb's table has in-frame clones only and misses some. This sample has roughly 550,000 clones; nearly 97% occur once, and the top ten carry roughly 0.1%. CD45RO-negative CD8 cells positively selected for CCR7 made up the naive population, which excluded terminally differentiated effector memory CD45RA+ cells. Sequenced: naive CD8+ T cells sorted from blood. The receptor source for this set is a woman aged 25 to 39 in good health.

V is TRBV27 and J is TRBJ2-1; a possible D gene is TRBD1 (6 bases). Trimming took 5 bases from V and 3 from J, leaving 17 bases between them. The CDR3 is made up of 16 amino acids. Per germline, CDR1 MNHEY and CDR2 SMNVEV (reference sequence). This chain's CDR3 is CASSPLPGTNYNEQFF. CDR3 nucleotide sequence: TGTGCCAGCAGTCCCCTCCCCGGGACAAACTACAATGAGCAGTTCTTC.

The genes are TRBV19 and TRBJ2-7; the match to TRBD2 covers 7 bases. Per the germline V gene, CDR1 is LNHDA and CDR2 is SQIVND (reference sequence). V was pared by 10 bases and J by 5 bases, with 11 bases of the junction left unmatched. The CDR3 loop spans 13 amino acids. CDR3 bases: TGTGCCAACCCGGGAGGATCTCGTCACGAGCAGTACTTC. This sequence encodes CANPGGSRHEQYF.

The J gene is TRBJ2-5, the V gene TRBV6-6; 7 positions match TRBD2. The CDR3 has 12 amino acids. CDR1 MNHNY and CDR2 SVGAGI come from the germline V gene (reference sequence). V gave up 0 bases and J gave up 10 bases; unmatched junction bases: 2. CDR3 amino acids: CASSYSGRDQYF. CDR3 sequence (DNA): TGTGCCAGCAGTTACTCAGGGAGGGACCAGTACTTC.

V usage is TRBV29-1 and J usage is TRBJ2-1; 12 bases align to TRBD2. Trimming removed 5 bases from V and 0 bases from J; junction bases left unmatched: 14. The CDR3 covers 19 residues. Germline CDR1 SQVTM, CDR2 ANQGSEA. For the CDR3, the DNA is TGCAGCGTTTGCGTAGGACTAGCGGGACCCGATAGCTCCTACAATGAGCAGTTCTTC. It specifies CSVCVGLAGPDSSYNEQFF.

This clone showed up just once. V is TRBV28 and J is TRBJ1-4; D is unclear. Trimming pared 3 bases from V and 7 bases from J, leaving 18 bases between. Looked up from germline, CDR1 is MDHEN and CDR2 is SYDVKM. This CDR3 has 16 amino acids. DNA for the CDR3: TGTGCCAGCAGTTTTCTGGATGGGGAGTGGAGTGAAAAACTGTTTTTT. As protein: CASSFLDGEWSEKLFF.

This rearrangement joins TRBV19 to TRBJ2-5, with no clear D. The ends were cut back, 4 bases at V and 3 bases at J, with 9 bases in the middle. Germline loops: CDR1 LNHDA, CDR2 SQIVND (reference sequence). This CDR3 contains 13 residues. The CDR3 DNA is TGTGCCAGTAGTAAGACACCGAAAGAGACCCAGTACTTC. This translates into CASSKTPKETQYF.

V gene TRBV27 combines with J gene TRBJ1-5; D remains ambiguous. The CDR3 is made up of 14 amino acids. Germline CDR1 is MNHEY and CDR2 is SMNVEV (reference sequence). Trimming shortened V by 5 bases and J by 5 bases, and 13 bases separated the two germline ends. CDR3 in DNA: TGTGCCAGCAGTAACGACGGAGCCCATCAGCCCCAGCATTTT. Translating it yields CASSNDGAHQPQHF.

The CDR3 loop reads CASSGSWTSSTHEQFF. The DNA for the CDR3 is TGTGCCTCCAGCGGATCTTGGACTAGCAGTACCCATGAGCAGTTCTTC. The rearrangement uses TRBV11-2 and TRBJ2-1, with 8 nucleotides matching TRBD2. J was trimmed by 8 bases and V by 11 bases; bases with no gene match: 20. CDR1 is SGHAT, CDR2 FQNNGV, per germline. The CDR3 covers 16 residues. Full variable domain (missing parts from reference TRBV11-2 and TRBJ2-1): EAGVAQSPRYKIIEKRQSVAFWCNPISGHATLYWYQQILGQGPKLLIQFQNNGVVDDSQLPKDRFSAERLKGVDSTLKIQPAKLEDSAVYLCASSGSWTSSTHEQFFGPGTRLTVL.

The chain uses TRBV28 and TRBJ2-2, with no clear D. CDR3 size: 16 residues. Germline CDR1 reads MDHEN; CDR2 reads SYDVKM. V lost 5 bases, J lost 4 bases, and 17 bases lay in between. DNA for the CDR3: TGTGCCAGCAGTCCGGACGACGAGGCTAGCACCGGGGAGCTGTTTTTT. Translating it yields CASSPDDEASTGELFF.

The V gene is TRBV5-8, the J gene TRBJ2-7; TRBD1 matches at 8 bases. This CDR3 region has 14 residues. Germline V gives CDR1 SGHTS, CDR2 YDEGEE. J lost 4 bases, V lost 4 bases, and 7 bases had no gene match. CDR3 coding DNA: TGTGCCAGCAGCGCGGACAGGGTCATGTACGAGCAGTACTTC. Its translation is CASSADRVMYEQYF.

The gene calls are TRBV27 and TRBJ1-2; no clear D. The CDR3 is 14 residues long. V was clipped by 0 bases and J by 6 bases, with 11 bases between them. The germline V gene has CDR1 MNHEY and CDR2 SMNVEV (reference sequence). The CDR3 here is CASSLSPRLDGYTF. The CDR3 DNA reads as TGTGCCAGCAGTTTATCTCCCCGGTTGGATGGCTACACCTTC.

This clone was observed once. The chain recombines TRBV18 with TRBJ1-5, with D uncertain. The ends were cut back, 2 bases at V and 7 bases at J, with 15 bases in the middle. This CDR3 has 15 amino acids. CDR1 is KGHSH and CDR2 is LQKENI in the germline V gene. CDR3 in amino acids: CASSPGIGQPQPQHF. For the CDR3, the DNA is TGTGCCAGCTCACCAGGGATAGGGCAGCCACAGCCCCAGCATTTT.

The chain joins TRBV11-2 to TRBJ1-4; TRBD1 agrees at 9 bases. The CDR3 runs 16 residues. Germline V gene lookup returns CDR1 SGHAT and CDR2 FQNNGV. The V gene end was trimmed by 5 bases and the J gene end by 7 bases; junction bases not matched to a gene: 11. The CDR3 nucleotides read TGTGCCAGCAGCAACTTCCTGGACAGGGGAGGTGAAAAACTGTTTTTT. Residues: CASSNFLDRGGEKLFF. The complete variable domain, with remaining parts taken from reference TRBV11-2 and TRBJ1-4, reads EAGVAQSPRYKIIEKRQSVAFWCNPISGHATLYWYQQILGQGPKLLIQFQNNGVVDDSQLPKDRFSAERLKGVDSTLKIQPAKLEDSAVYLCASSNFLDRGGEKLFFGSGTQLSVL.

This chain connects TRBV29-1 to TRBJ2-5; the D is unclear. The tail of the sequence fits TRBJ2-7 better, so the J call may be wrong. CDR3 size: 12 residues. CDR1 is SQVTM and CDR2 is ANQGSEA in the germline V gene. The CDR3 spells CSVEIGSYEQYF. DNA of the CDR3: TGCAGCGTTGAAATAGGGTCCTACGAGCAGTACTTC.

The chain employs TRBV6-5 and TRBJ2-5, with a tentative D call TRBD1 (5 bases). This CDR3 comprises 15 residues. Germline CDR1 reads MNHEY; CDR2 reads SVGAGI. V was shortened by 5 bases and J by 2 bases, with 15 bases between the two germline ends. For the CDR3, the DNA is TGTGCCAGCAGTACCGACAGTGCGAAGCAAGAGACCCAGTACTTC. Residues: CASSTDSAKQETQYF.

This clone is a singleton in its sample. The rearrangement links TRBV4-1 to TRBJ2-1, with D tentatively TRBD2 (6 bases). Germline V gene data show CDR1 as MGHRA and CDR2 as YSYEKL. V was cut by 3 bases and J by 8 bases, with 8 bases left in between. This CDR3 region has 12 residues. The CDR3 reads CASSQREDEQFF. DNA of the CDR3: TGCGCCAGCAGCCAGAGGGAGGATGAGCAGTTCTTC.

Comments on this clone: This CDR3 is also generated by other DNA sequences in the sample. CDR3 DNA sequence: TGTGCCAGCAGCCCCCAGGGGGCAGGGAGTCAGCCCCAGCATTTT. Protein product: CASSPQGAGSQPQHF. The rearrangement links TRBV7-9 to TRBJ1-5, with 8 nucleotides matching TRBD1. Germline CDR1 reads SEHNR; CDR2 reads FQNEAQ (reference sequence). This CDR3 contains 15 residues. V lost 5 bases to trimming and J lost 6 bases; unmatched junction nucleotides: 9.

V gene TRBV28 combines with J gene TRBJ2-7, with 8 nucleotides matching TRBD2. The V gene end was trimmed by 6 bases and the J gene end by 6 bases; junction bases not matched to a gene: 10. CDR3 length: 14 residues. In germline, CDR1 is MDHEN, CDR2 SYDVKM. The CDR3: CASRATGGPPEQYF. DNA of the CDR3: TGTGCCAGCAGAGCAACGGGAGGGCCGCCCGAGCAGTACTTC.

The rearrangement uses TRBV27 and TRBJ2-7; 7 bases map to TRBD2. Germline CDR1 reads MNHEY; CDR2 reads SMNVEV (reference sequence). This CDR3 spans 15 amino acids. V was pared by 2 bases and J by 0 bases, with 4 bases of the junction left unmatched. The CDR3 DNA follows: TGTGCCAGCAGTTTACTCGGGACTATCTCCTACGAGCAGTACTTC. Its translation is CASSLLGTISYEQYF.

This rearrangement joins TRBV7-8 to TRBJ2-1; TRBD2 agrees at 11 bases. The CDR3 has 14 amino acids. Unmatched junction bases numbered 2, after V lost 1 base and J lost 9 bases. Germline lookup yields CDR1 SGHVS and CDR2 FQNEAQ. The CDR3 DNA is TGTGCCAGCAGCTTAGGAGGACTAGCGGGTGAGCAGTTCTTC. Translating gives CASSLGGLAGEQFF. The variable domain in full, with the rest retrieved from reference TRBV7-8 and TRBJ2-1, is GAGVSQSPRYKVAKRGQDVALRCDPISGHVSLFWYQQALGQGPEFLTYFQNEAQLDKSGLPSDRFFAERPEGSVSTLKIQRTQQEDSAVYLCASSLGGLAGEQFFGPGTRLTVL.

The chain has TRBV28 and TRBJ2-1; no clear D. This CDR3 comprises 15 residues. V shed 5 bases and J shed 5 bases, with 16 bases lying between them. Germline loops: CDR1 MDHEN, CDR2 SYDVKM. CDR3 sequence: CASSVVLLVNNEQFF. The CDR3, as DNA: TGTGCCAGCAGTGTGGTGTTGTTGGTTAACAATGAGCAGTTCTTC.

The rearrangement joins TRBV7-9 to TRBJ1-1; 12 bases agree with TRBD1. The germline V gene has CDR1 SEHNR and CDR2 FQNEAQ (reference sequence). This CDR3 contains 15 residues. V shed 6 bases, J shed 0 bases, and the junction held 2 bases outside the gene matches. This CDR3 reads CASRGDRGLNTEAFF. Written as DNA, the CDR3 is TGTGCCAGCAGAGGGGACAGGGGGCTGAACACTGAAGCTTTCTTT.

The chain is built from TRBV7-9 and TRBJ1-2, with TRBD1 matching over 8 bases. The germline CDR1 and CDR2 sequences are SEHNR and FQNEAQ (reference sequence). This CDR3 has 14 residues. The V segment lost 4 bases and the J segment 6 bases; nucleotides outside the gene matches: 7. Here the CDR3 DNA reads TGTGCCAGCAGCTCCTCCCCAGGGGGCAATGGCTACACCTTC. It yields the protein CASSSSPGGNGYTF.

In nucleotides, the CDR3 is TGTGCCAGCAGCTTACAGGGGGAGGAAAAACTGTTTTTT. The encoded protein is CASSLQGEEKLFF. V is TRBV5-4 and J is TRBJ1-4, with TRBD1 matching over 8 bases. This CDR3 is 13 amino acids long. V trimming: 2 bases; J trimming: 8 bases; junction bases outside the gene matches: 2. From germline, CDR1 is SGHNT and CDR2 YYREEE (reference sequence).

The chain carries TRBV15 and TRBJ1-2; D unclear. Germline loops: CDR1 LNHNV, CDR2 YYDKDF (reference sequence). Trimming removed 2 bases from V and 3 bases from J, with 13 bases in between. This CDR3 is 15 amino acids long. The CDR3 spells CATSRPDYGDYGYTF. CDR3 in DNA: TGTGCCACCAGCAGACCGGACTACGGGGACTATGGCTACACCTTC.

Written as DNA, the CDR3 is TGTGCCAGCAGCTTAACGTTAGGGGAGTACCAAGAGACCCAGTACTTC. This codes for CASSLTLGEYQETQYF. The rearrangement joins TRBV13 to TRBJ2-5; the D call may be TRBD1 or TRBD2 (5 bases each). This CDR3 region has 16 residues. The germline CDR1 and CDR2 sequences are PRHDT and FYEKMQ (reference sequence). Trimming removed 2 bases at V and 0 bases at J, with 13 bases between.

The chain has TRBV5-4 and TRBJ2-7, with 8 bases lining up with TRBD2. Looked up from germline, CDR1 is SGHNT and CDR2 is YYREEE (reference sequence). Trimming cost V 0 bases and J 6 bases; bases outside gene matches: 8. The CDR3 totals 15 residues. CDR3 sequence: CASSLAGGPLSEQYF. The CDR3 bases are TGTGCCAGCAGCTTGGCGGGAGGGCCACTGAGCGAGCAGTACTTC. Drawing the rest from reference TRBV5-4 and TRBJ2-7, the complete variable domain is ETGVTQSPTHLIKTRGQQVTLRCSSQSGHNTVSWYQQALGQGPQFIFQYYREEENGRGNFPPRFSGLQFPNYSSELNVNALELDDSALYLCASSLAGGPLSEQYFGPGTRLTVT.

J is TRBJ2-6 and V is TRBV15; D is possibly TRBD2 (6 bases). The CDR3 length is 22 residues. V shed 0 bases and J shed 0 bases, with 24 bases lying between them. Germline V gives CDR1 LNHNV, CDR2 YYDKDF (reference sequence). The chain's CDR3 is CATSREVGTPISLDSGANVLTF. In DNA form, the CDR3 reads TGTGCCACCAGCAGAGAAGTCGGGACTCCTATATCCCTCGACTCTGGGGCCAACGTCCTGACTTTC.

This clone was observed once. V usage is TRBV4-2 and J usage is TRBJ2-1, with 13 nucleotides matching TRBD2. With 7 bases clipped from V and 0 bases from J, the junction kept 9 bases outside the gene matches. The length of the CDR3 is 18 residues. Looked up from germline, CDR1 is LGHNA and CDR2 is YNFKEQ. The CDR3 DNA is TGTGCCAGCACCCTACTAGCGGGAGGGGCAAACTCCTACAATGAGCAGTTCTTC. Protein sequence: CASTLLAGGANSYNEQFF.